This paragraph covers one T cell receptor (beta chain) sequence. Measured with immunoSEQ multiplex PCR; TCRdb has only the in-frame clones, and not every one. The sample has 300,000 to 450,000 clones, around nine tenths seen once. This specimen comes from a study of blood T cell repertoires in COVID-19. With 6 bases removed from V and 10 bases from J, the gap between germline ends came to 19 bases. This CDR3 is built from 15 residues. The germline V gene has CDR1 SNHLY and CDR2 FYNNEI. V usage is TRBV2 and J usage is TRBJ1-6, with D possibly TRBD1 on 6 matching bases. The clonotype comes from a human donor in a cohort sampled during active COVID-19. Material: peripheral blood. The CDR3 sequence is CASREARTENSPLHF. The CDR3 DNA sequence: TGTGCCAGCAGGGAGGCCCGGACAGAAAACTCACCCCTCCACTTT.